This TCR beta chain was found in a study of T-cell reconstitution after alpha-beta-depleted transplantation in children. General study results and limits: The authors attributed T-cell counts and diversity one year after transplant mostly to newly produced T cells.

TCRbeta library preparation incorporated unique molecular identifiers. TCRdb re-called the PCR reads with MiXCR, one entry per CDR3 protein. The sample lists some 550,000 distinct CDR3 sequences; under 30% were seen once. Regarding this clonotype: Its antigen is unknown.

The specimen was PBMCs, mostly from graft donor cells, collected 360 days after TCRalphabeta/CD19-depleted stem cell transplant. The receptor was derived from a boy under two years old who had a stem cell transplant for acute myeloid leukemia, so the T cells may come from the graft donor.

CDR3 residues: CASSRLDRANTEAFF. The CDR3 bases are TGTGCCAGCAGCCGTCTCGACAGGGCGAACACTGAAGCTTTCTTT. The chain combines TRBV12-3 or TRBV12-4 with TRBJ1-1; 7 bases are shared with TRBD1. The CDR3 totals 15 residues. V was clipped by 6 bases and J by 1 base; unmatched bases: 8.